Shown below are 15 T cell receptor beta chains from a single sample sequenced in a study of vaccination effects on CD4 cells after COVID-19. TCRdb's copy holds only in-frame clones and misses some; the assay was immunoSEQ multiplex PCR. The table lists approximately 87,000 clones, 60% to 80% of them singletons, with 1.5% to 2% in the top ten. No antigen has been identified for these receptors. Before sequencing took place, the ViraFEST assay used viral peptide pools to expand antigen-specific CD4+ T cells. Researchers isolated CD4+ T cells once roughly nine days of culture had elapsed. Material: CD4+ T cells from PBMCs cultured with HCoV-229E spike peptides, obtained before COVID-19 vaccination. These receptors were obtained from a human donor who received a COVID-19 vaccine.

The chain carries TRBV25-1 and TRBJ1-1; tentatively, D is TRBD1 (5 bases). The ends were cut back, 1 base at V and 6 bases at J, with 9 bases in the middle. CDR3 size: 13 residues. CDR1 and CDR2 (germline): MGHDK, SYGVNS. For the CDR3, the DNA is TGTGCCAGCAGTGAATGGCAGGGACCTGAAGCTTTCTTT. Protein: CASSEWQGPEAFF.

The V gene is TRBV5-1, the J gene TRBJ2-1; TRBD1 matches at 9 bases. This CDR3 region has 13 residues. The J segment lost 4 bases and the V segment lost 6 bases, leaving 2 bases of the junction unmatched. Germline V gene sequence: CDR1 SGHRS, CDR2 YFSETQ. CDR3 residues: CASIGQGYNEQFF. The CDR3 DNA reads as TGCGCCAGCATCGGACAGGGGTACAATGAGCAGTTCTTC.

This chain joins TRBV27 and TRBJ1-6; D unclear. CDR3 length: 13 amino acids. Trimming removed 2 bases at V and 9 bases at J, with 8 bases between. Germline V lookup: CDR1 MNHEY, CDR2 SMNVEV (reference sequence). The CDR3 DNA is TGTGCCAGCAGTTTAGGGGTACGTTCACCCCTCCACTTT. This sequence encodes CASSLGVRSPLHF.

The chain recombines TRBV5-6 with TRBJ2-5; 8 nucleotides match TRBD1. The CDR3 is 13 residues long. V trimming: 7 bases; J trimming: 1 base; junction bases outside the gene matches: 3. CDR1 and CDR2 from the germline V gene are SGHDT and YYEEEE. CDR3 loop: CASGQGTQETQYF. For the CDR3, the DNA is TGTGCCAGCGGACAGGGAACCCAAGAGACCCAGTACTTC.

CDR3 residues: CASRRDRRNEQFF. CDR3 sequence (DNA): TGTGCCAGCAGAAGGGACAGGCGAAATGAGCAGTTCTTC. The chain joins TRBV3-1 (or the pseudogene TRBV3-2) to TRBJ2-1; 8 nucleotides agree with TRBD1. The CDR3 totals 13 residues. Trimming at V came to 6 bases and at J to 7 bases, leaving 5 bases not matched to a gene. Germline V gives CDR1 LGHDT, CDR2 YNNKEL (reference sequence).

The CDR3 DNA reads TGTGCCAGCAGCTTGACCGCCCGCGGGACCGGGGAGCTGTTTTTT. Its protein product is CASSLTARGTGELFF. The chain carries TRBV7-3 and TRBJ2-2; perhaps TRBD2 as D (5 bases). Germline CDR1 SGHTA, CDR2 FQGTGA. The CDR3 has 15 residues. Deletions cut 3 bases from V and 5 bases from J, with 13 bases between.

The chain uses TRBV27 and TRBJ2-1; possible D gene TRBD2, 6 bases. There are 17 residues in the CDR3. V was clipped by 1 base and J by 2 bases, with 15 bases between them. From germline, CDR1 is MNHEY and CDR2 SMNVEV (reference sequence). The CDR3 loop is CASSLLPLTSPYNEQFF. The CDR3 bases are TGTGCCAGCAGTTTATTACCCCTGACTAGTCCCTACAATGAGCAGTTCTTC.

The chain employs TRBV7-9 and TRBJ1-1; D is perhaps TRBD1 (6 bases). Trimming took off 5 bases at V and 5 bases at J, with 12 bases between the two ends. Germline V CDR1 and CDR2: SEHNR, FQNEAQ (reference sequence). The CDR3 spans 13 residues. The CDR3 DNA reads TGTGCCAGCAGCGTTACAGGGTTTACTGAAGCTTTCTTT. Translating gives CASSVTGFTEAFF.

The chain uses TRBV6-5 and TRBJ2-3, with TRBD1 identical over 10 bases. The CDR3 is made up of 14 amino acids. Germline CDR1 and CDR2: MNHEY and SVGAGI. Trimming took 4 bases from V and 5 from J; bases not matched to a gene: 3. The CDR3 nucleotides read TGTGCCAGCAGTTTGGGGACAGGGGTAGATACGCAGTATTTT. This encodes CASSLGTGVDTQYF.

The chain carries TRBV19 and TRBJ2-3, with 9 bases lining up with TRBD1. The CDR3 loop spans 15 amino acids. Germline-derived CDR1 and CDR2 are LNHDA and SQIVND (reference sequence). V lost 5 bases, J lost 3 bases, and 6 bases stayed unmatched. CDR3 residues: CASSPDRGTTDTQYF. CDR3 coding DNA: TGTGCCAGTAGTCCCGACAGGGGGACAACAGATACGCAGTATTTT. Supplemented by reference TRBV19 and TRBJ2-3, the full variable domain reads DGGITQSPKYLFRKEGQNVTLSCEQNLNHDAMYWYRQDPGQGLRLIYYSQIVNDFQKGDIAEGYSVSREKKESFPLTVTSAQKNPTAFYLCASSPDRGTTDTQYFGPGTRLTVL.

Here the CDR3 DNA reads TGTGCCAGCAGTACTAGCGGGGGCTACACCGGGGAGCTGTTTTTT. Its translation is CASSTSGGYTGELFF. The chain has TRBV6-5 and TRBJ2-2, with 11 bases lining up with TRBD2. The germline gives CDR1 MNHEY, CDR2 SVGAGI. The CDR3 is made up of 15 amino acids. V trimming: 5 bases; J trimming: 3 bases; junction bases outside the gene matches: 2.

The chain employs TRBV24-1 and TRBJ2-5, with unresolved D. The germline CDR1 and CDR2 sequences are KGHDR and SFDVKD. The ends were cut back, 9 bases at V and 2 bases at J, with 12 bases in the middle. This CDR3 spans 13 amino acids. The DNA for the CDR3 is TGTGCCACCCAAAGACACGGTCAAGAGACCCAGTACTTC. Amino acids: CATQRHGQETQYF.

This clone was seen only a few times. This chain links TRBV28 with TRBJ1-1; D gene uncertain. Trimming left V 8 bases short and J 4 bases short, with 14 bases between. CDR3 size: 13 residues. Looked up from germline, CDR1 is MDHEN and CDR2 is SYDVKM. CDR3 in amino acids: CASVRGVGTEAFF. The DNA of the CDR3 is TGTGCCAGCGTGAGAGGAGTGGGCACTGAAGCTTTCTTT.

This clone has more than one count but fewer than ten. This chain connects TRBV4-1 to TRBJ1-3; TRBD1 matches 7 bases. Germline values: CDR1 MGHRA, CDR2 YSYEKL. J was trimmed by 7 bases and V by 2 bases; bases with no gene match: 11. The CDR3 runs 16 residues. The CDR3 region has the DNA TGCGCCAGCAGCCAACCAATCCGGGACAGAGGGAACACCATATATTTT. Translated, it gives CASSQPIRDRGNTIYF.

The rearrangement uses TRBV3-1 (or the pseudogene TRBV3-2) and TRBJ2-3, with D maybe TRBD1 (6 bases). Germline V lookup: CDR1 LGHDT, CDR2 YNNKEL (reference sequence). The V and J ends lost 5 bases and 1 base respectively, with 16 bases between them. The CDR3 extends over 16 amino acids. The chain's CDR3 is CASSATGNLRTDTQYF. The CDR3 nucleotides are TGTGCCAGCAGCGCCACAGGGAATCTTCGCACAGATACGCAGTATTTT.